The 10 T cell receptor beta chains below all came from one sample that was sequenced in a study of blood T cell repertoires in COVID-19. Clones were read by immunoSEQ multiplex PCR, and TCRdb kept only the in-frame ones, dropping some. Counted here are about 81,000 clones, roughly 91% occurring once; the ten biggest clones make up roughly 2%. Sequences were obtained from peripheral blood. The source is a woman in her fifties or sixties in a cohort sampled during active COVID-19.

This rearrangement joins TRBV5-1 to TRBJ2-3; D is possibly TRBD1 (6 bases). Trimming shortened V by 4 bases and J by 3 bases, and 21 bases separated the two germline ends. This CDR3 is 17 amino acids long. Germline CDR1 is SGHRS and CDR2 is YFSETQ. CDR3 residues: CASSPGHSRSRTDTQYF. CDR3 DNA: TGCGCCAGCAGCCCGGGACACTCTCGAAGCAGGACAGATACGCAGTATTTT.

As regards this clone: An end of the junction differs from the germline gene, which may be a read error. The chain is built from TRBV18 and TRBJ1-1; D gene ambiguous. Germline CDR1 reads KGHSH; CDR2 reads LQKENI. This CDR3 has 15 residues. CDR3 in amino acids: CASLPTIQVHTEAFF. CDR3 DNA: TGTGCCAGCTTACCAACCATACAAGTCCACACTGAAGCTTTCTTT.

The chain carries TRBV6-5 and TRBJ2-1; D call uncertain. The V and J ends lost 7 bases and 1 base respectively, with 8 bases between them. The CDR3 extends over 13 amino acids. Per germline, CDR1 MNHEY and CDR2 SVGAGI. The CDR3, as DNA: TGTGCCAGCATGCGGTCATCCTACAATGAGCAGTTCTTC. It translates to CASMRSSYNEQFF.

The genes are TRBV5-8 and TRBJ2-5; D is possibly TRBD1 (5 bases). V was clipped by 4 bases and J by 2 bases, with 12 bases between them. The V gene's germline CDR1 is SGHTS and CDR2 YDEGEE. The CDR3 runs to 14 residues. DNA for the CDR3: TGTGCCAGCAGCCGGCGACAGCCACAAGAGACCCAGTACTTC. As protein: CASSRRQPQETQYF.

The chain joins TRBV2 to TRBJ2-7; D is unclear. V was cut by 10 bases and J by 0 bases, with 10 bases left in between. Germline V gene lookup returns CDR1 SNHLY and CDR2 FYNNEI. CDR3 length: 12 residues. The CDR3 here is CAIGRSSYEQYF. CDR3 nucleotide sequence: TGTGCCATTGGTCGCAGCTCCTACGAGCAGTACTTC.

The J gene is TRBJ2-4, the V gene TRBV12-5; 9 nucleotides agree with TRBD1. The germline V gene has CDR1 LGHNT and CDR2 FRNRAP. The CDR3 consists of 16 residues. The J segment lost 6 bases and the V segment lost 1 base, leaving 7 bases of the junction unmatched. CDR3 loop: CASGLALQGAGNIQYF. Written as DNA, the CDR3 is TGTGCTAGTGGTTTGGCCCTACAGGGGGCTGGAAACATTCAGTACTTC. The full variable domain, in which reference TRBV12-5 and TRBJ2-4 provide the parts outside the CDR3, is DARVTQTPRHKVTEMGQEVTMRCQPILGHNTVFWYRQTMMQGLELLAYFRNRAPLDDSGMPKDRFSAEMPDATLATLKIQPSEPRDSAVYFCASGLALQGAGNIQYFGAGTRLSVL.

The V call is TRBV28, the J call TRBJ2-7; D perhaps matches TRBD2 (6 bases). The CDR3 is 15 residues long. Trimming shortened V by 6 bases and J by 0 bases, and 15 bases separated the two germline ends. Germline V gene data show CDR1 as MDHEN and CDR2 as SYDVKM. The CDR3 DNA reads TGTGCCAGCAGACCCCATAGCGGTGACTCCTACGAGCAGTACTTC. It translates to CASRPHSGDSYEQYF. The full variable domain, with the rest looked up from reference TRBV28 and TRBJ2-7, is DVKVTQSSRYLVKRTGEKVFLECVQDMDHENMFWYRQDPGLGLRLIYFSYDVKMKEKGDIPEGYSVSREKKERFSLILESASTNQTSMYLCASRPHSGDSYEQYFGPGTRLTVT.

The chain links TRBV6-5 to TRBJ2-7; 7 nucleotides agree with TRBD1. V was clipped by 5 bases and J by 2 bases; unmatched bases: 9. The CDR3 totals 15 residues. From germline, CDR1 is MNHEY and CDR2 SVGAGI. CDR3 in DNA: TGTGCCAGCAGTCCAGGGGGTCTTAGTCCCTACGAGCAGTACTTC. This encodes CASSPGGLSPYEQYF.

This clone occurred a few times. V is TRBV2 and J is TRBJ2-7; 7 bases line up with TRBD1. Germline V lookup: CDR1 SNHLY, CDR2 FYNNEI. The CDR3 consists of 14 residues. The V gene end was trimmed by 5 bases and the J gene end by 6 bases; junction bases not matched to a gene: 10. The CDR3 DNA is TGTGCCAGCAGTCTTCGACAGGGAGAGGGCGAGCAGTACTTC. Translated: CASSLRQGEGEQYF.

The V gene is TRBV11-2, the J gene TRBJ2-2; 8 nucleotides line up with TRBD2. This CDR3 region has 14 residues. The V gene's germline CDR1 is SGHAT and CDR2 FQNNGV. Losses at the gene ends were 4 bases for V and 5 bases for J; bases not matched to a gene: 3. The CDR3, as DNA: TGTGCCAGCAGCTCGGGACTAGGGACCGGGGAGCTGTTTTTT. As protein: CASSSGLGTGELFF.